One sample yielded the 31 T cell receptor beta chains listed below, sequenced in a study of neurological immune-mediated disorders. TCRdb called the 5' RACE reads again in MiXCR, with one record for every CDR3 protein. The sample lists approximately 46,000 distinct CDR3 sequences, 2.5% to 3.5% occurring once. The sample taken for sequencing was PBMCs. These receptors came from a woman aged 50 to 60 with multiple sclerosis.

This clonotype was detected ten times or more. The rearrangement links TRBV12-3 or TRBV12-4 to TRBJ2-1; D unresolved. V gave up 3 bases and J gave up 3 bases, with 15 bases separating them. This CDR3 is built from 16 residues. The CDR3 loop reads CASSFQDRVRYNEQFF. The CDR3 DNA sequence: TGTGCCAGCAGTTTTCAAGATAGGGTGCGCTACAATGAGCAGTTCTTC.

This clonotype has ten or more counts. J is TRBJ1-6 and V is TRBV12-3 or TRBV12-4; tentative D call: TRBD1 (5 bases). CDR3 length: 15 residues. With 5 bases removed from V and 10 bases from J, the gap between germline ends came to 18 bases. The CDR3 region is CASSGPGHVSSPLHF. CDR3 DNA: TGTGCCAGCAGTGGCCCAGGACATGTCAGCTCACCCCTCCACTTT.

This clonotype appeared many times. CDR3 nucleotide sequence: TGCAGCGTTGGGGACAGTCCCTACGAGCAGTACGTC. Its translation is CSVGDSPYEQYV. This rearrangement joins TRBV29-1 to TRBJ2-7, with TRBD1 identical over 7 bases. The CDR3 is 12 amino acids. The J segment lost 2 bases and the V segment lost 4 bases, leaving 2 bases of the junction unmatched. The germline V gene has CDR1 SQVTM and CDR2 ANQGSEA.

This clonotype was picked up many times. The chain joins TRBV20-1 to TRBJ2-3, with 11 bases fitting TRBD2. The V gene end was trimmed by 5 bases and the J gene end by 5 bases; junction bases not matched to a gene: 6. Germline assignment: CDR1 DFQATT and CDR2 SNEGSKA (reference sequence). CDR3 length: 14 residues. The CDR3 is CSAHSGRAEDTQYF. For the CDR3, the DNA is TGCAGTGCTCATAGCGGGAGGGCCGAAGATACGCAGTATTTT.

This clonotype has at least ten counts. The chain joins TRBV5-1 to TRBJ2-7, with TRBD2 matching over 11 bases. J lost 4 bases, V lost 0 bases, and 3 bases had no gene match. This CDR3 has 15 residues. Germline CDR1 SGHRS, CDR2 YFSETQ. CDR3 sequence reads: CASSLGTSGSYEQYF. The DNA of the CDR3 is TGCGCCAGCAGCTTGGGAACTAGCGGGAGTTACGAGCAGTACTTC.

Worth noting for this clonotype: A much larger clone sits a single nucleotide away, making a read error possible. The rearrangement joins TRBV20-1 to TRBJ1-5; D uncertain. This CDR3 region has 14 residues. The germline CDR1 and CDR2 sequences are DFQATT and SNEGSKA (reference sequence). In DNA form, the CDR3 reads TGCAGTGCTAGACCCCCTGGCATAAATCAGCACCAGCATTTT. Translation: CSARPPGINQHQHF.

This chain uses TRBV11-2 with TRBJ2-1, with 13 bases identical to TRBD2. Germline CDR1 SGHAT, CDR2 FQNNGV. The CDR3 totals 18 residues. V lost 2 bases to trimming and J lost 0 bases; unmatched junction nucleotides: 4. CDR3 nucleotides: TGTGCCAGCAGCTTATTACTAGCGGGAGGGATCTCCTACAATGAGCAGTTCTTC. The encoded protein is CASSLLLAGGISYNEQFF.

This clonotype was observed a handful of times. This chain links TRBV4-1 with TRBJ2-3, with D tentatively TRBD2 (5 bases). Germline-derived CDR1 and CDR2 are MGHRA and YSYEKL. The CDR3 is made up of 13 amino acids. The V end was cut by 0 bases, the J end by 5 bases, with 6 bases between. In nucleotides, the CDR3 is TGCGCCAGCAGCCAAGAGGGGAGAGATACGCAGTATTTT. It translates to CASSQEGRDTQYF.

The sample holds many counts of this clonotype. The genes are TRBV29-1 and TRBJ1-2; D uncertain. Per germline, CDR1 SQVTM and CDR2 ANQGSEA. The V end was cut by 4 bases, the J end by 3 bases, with 6 bases between. This CDR3 has 11 residues. In nucleotides, the CDR3 is TGCAGCGTTGGTAGGGACTATGGCTACACCTTC. This encodes CSVGRDYGYTF.

The table lists this clonotype with many counts. The chain employs TRBV15 and TRBJ2-1; the D gene is possibly TRBD1 (5 bases). Germline values: CDR1 LNHNV, CDR2 YYDKDF (reference sequence). The CDR3 is made up of 13 amino acids. Trimming took 3 bases from V and 4 from J, leaving 7 bases between them. The CDR3 is CATSSRQYNEQFF. The CDR3 DNA follows: TGTGCCACCAGCAGTCGACAGTACAATGAGCAGTTCTTC.

This clonotype was seen many times. Here the CDR3 DNA reads TGCGCCAGCAGCTTGGAGGACAGGGTATCCTCTGGCTACACCTTC. As protein: CASSLEDRVSSGYTF. This chain connects TRBV5-1 to TRBJ1-2; 8 nucleotides agree with TRBD1. This CDR3 contains 15 residues. Trimming cost V 0 bases and J 7 bases; bases outside gene matches: 8. Per germline, CDR1 SGHRS and CDR2 YFSETQ.

On this clonotype itself: Since a much larger clone is just one base distant, this may be a read error. The chain employs TRBV5-1 and TRBJ2-7, with D unresolved. CDR1 and CDR2 (germline): SGHRS, YFSETQ. CDR3 length: 11 residues. The CDR3 DNA reads TGCGCCAGCAGCTTGGAGGAGATCCAACCCTTC. Its translation: CASSLEEIQPF.

This clonotype has a count of ten or more. The chain employs TRBV20-1 and TRBJ2-5; 7 nucleotides align to TRBD2. Germline V gene sequence: CDR1 DFQATT, CDR2 SNEGSKA (reference sequence). The V gene end was trimmed by 5 bases and the J gene end by 1 base; junction bases not matched to a gene: 7. CDR3 length: 14 residues. CDR3 DNA sequence: TGCAGTGCTCTACCGGCTAGCGGCCAAGAGACCCAGTACTTC. This gives the protein CSALPASGQETQYF.

This clonotype was seen many times. CDR3 nucleotides: TGTGCCAGCAGCAACGGTCGAACCCAGTACTTC. This encodes CASSNGRTQYF. The chain carries TRBV7-3 and TRBJ2-5; unclear D gene. The CDR3 spans 11 residues. Trimming removed 5 bases from V and 8 bases from J, with 9 bases in between. The germline V gene encodes CDR1 SGHTA and CDR2 FQGTGA.

This clonotype was counted many times. This chain links TRBV6-5 with TRBJ2-7; 7 positions match TRBD1. Trimming took 6 bases from V and 1 from J; bases not matched to a gene: 6. The length of the CDR3 is 14 residues. Germline CDR1 is MNHEY and CDR2 is SVGAGI. The CDR3 loop is CASSGQAESYEQYF. The CDR3 DNA is TGTGCCAGCAGCGGACAGGCTGAATCCTACGAGCAGTACTTC.

At least ten counts were recorded for this clonotype. This rearrangement joins TRBV11-2 to TRBJ2-1, with a tentative D call TRBD2 (5 bases). CDR3 length: 13 amino acids. CDR1 is SGHAT and CDR2 is FQNNGV in the germline V gene. V was shortened by 2 bases and J by 9 bases, with 11 bases between the two germline ends. The CDR3 DNA is TGTGCCAGCAGCTTATATGTCCGGGGTGAGCAGTTCTTC. Protein product: CASSLYVRGEQFF.

This clonotype occurred a few times. V is TRBV2 and J is TRBJ1-5; D remains unclear. V shed 0 bases and J shed 4 bases, with 10 bases lying between them. There are 15 residues in the CDR3. Germline loops: CDR1 SNHLY, CDR2 FYNNEI. The CDR3 DNA reads as TGTGCCAGCAGTGAAGCGGACGGGAGGAATCAGCCCCAGCATTTT. As protein: CASSEADGRNQPQHF.

This clonotype was counted at least ten times. V usage is TRBV2 and J usage is TRBJ2-2; no clear D gene. Germline V lookup: CDR1 SNHLY, CDR2 FYNNEI. The CDR3 loop spans 15 amino acids. V was trimmed by 6 bases and J by 1 base, leaving 12 bases between them. CDR3 loop: CASRDRNLNTGELFF. CDR3 DNA: TGTGCCAGCAGGGACCGGAACTTGAACACCGGGGAGCTGTTTTTT.

This clonotype was seen repeatedly, ten times or more. The rearrangement uses TRBV12-3 or TRBV12-4 and TRBJ2-2; 7 nucleotides align to TRBD1. The CDR3 runs 15 residues. V dropped 6 bases and J dropped 4; count of bases not matched to a gene: 8. CDR3 nucleotide sequence: TGTGCCAGCAGCCCCTCCGGGACAGTCACCGGGGAGCTGTTTTTT. Translating it yields CASSPSGTVTGELFF.

This clonotype showed up many times. The CDR3 coding sequence is TGTGCCAGCAGCACGAGCACAGATACGCAGTATTTT. Translating gives CASSTSTDTQYF. The chain has TRBV7-2 and TRBJ2-3; D ambiguous. V was cut by 5 bases and J by 0 bases, with 3 bases left in between. Germline values: CDR1 SGHTA, CDR2 FQGNSA. The CDR3 runs 12 residues.

In its sample, this clonotype was seen many times. This chain connects TRBV12-3 or TRBV12-4 to TRBJ1-1, with D possibly TRBD1 on 5 matching bases. The CDR3 extends over 14 amino acids. The ends were cut back, 5 bases at V and 1 base at J, with 11 bases in the middle. The CDR3 loop is CASSMRGRNTEAFF. Here the CDR3 DNA reads TGTGCCAGCAGTATGAGGGGAAGGAACACTGAAGCTTTCTTT.

This clonotype has ten or more counts. The chain carries TRBV7-9 and TRBJ1-1; possible D gene TRBD1, 5 bases. The CDR3 has 14 amino acids. CDR1 and CDR2 from the germline V gene are SEHNR and FQNEAQ (reference sequence). V dropped 5 bases and J dropped 1 base, with 11 bases sitting between them. The CDR3 DNA sequence: TGTGCCAGCAGCCTCGGGACGGCGAACACTGAAGCTTTCTTT. Translating gives CASSLGTANTEAFF.

In its sample, this clonotype was seen many times. The rearrangement joins TRBV20-1 to TRBJ1-4; D perhaps matches TRBD1 (6 bases). The V end lost 5 bases, the J end lost 8 bases, and 18 bases lay between the germline ends. This CDR3 is built from 14 residues. Germline CDR1 reads DFQATT; CDR2 reads SNEGSKA (reference sequence). The CDR3 region is CSASTGLVREKLFF. Written as DNA, the CDR3 is TGCAGTGCTTCTACAGGGTTGGTTAGGGAAAAACTGTTTTTT.

This clonotype occurred many times. V gene TRBV7-6 combines with J gene TRBJ2-7; 9 bases fit TRBD1. The CDR3 extends over 15 amino acids. CDR1 is SGHVS and CDR2 is FNYEAQ in the germline V gene. V lost 0 bases to trimming and J lost 3 bases; unmatched junction nucleotides: 3. The CDR3 region is CASSLAPGQGYEQYF. In nucleotides, the CDR3 is TGTGCCAGCAGCTTAGCACCGGGACAGGGCTACGAGCAGTACTTC.

This clonotype was recorded many times. The CDR3 protein is CSPTSGGDTQYF. CDR3 coding DNA: TGCAGCCCGACTAGCGGGGGGGATACGCAGTATTTT. The chain has TRBV20-1 and TRBJ2-3; TRBD2 matches 13 bases. From germline, CDR1 is DFQATT and CDR2 SNEGSKA (reference sequence). This CDR3 region has 12 residues.

This clonotype was seen many times. The rearrangement links TRBV6-1 to TRBJ1-4, with D perhaps TRBD1 (6 bases). Germline loops: CDR1 MNHNS, CDR2 SASEGT. With 8 bases removed from V and 8 bases from J, the gap between germline ends came to 21 bases. CDR3 length: 15 amino acids. CDR3: CASRDTVGGREKLFF. CDR3 bases: TGTGCCAGCCGGGACACGGTCGGGGGAAGAGAAAAACTGTTTTTT.

This clonotype showed up many times. The rearrangement joins TRBV20-1 to TRBJ2-3, with 9 bases fitting TRBD2. The CDR3 length is 17 residues. CDR1 is DFQATT and CDR2 is SNEGSKA in the germline V gene (reference sequence). V dropped 0 bases and J dropped 4; count of bases not matched to a gene: 11. The DNA for the CDR3 is TGCAGTGCTAGAGATCCCCTCGCGGGAGGGCCACCAGATACGCAGTATTTT. Protein product: CSARDPLAGGPPDTQYF.

This clonotype was recorded many times. J is TRBJ2-5 and V is TRBV20-1; D unresolved. The germline V gene encodes CDR1 DFQATT and CDR2 SNEGSKA (reference sequence). This CDR3 has 12 residues. V was shortened by 2 bases and J by 4 bases, with 8 bases between the two germline ends. The DNA of the CDR3 is TGCAGTGCTAGACGGGCCTCAGAGACCCAGTACTTC. Encoded protein: CSARRASETQYF.

This clonotype was picked up many times. This chain uses TRBV5-6 with TRBJ2-2, with a possible D match to TRBD1 (6 bases). The CDR3 loop spans 14 amino acids. V was trimmed by 0 bases and J by 6 bases, leaving 9 bases between them. From germline, CDR1 is SGHDT and CDR2 YYEEEE. CDR3 sequence (DNA): TGTGCCAGCAGCTTGGGGGGGCCTGCCGGGGAGCTGTTTTTT. Translation: CASSLGGPAGELFF.

The table lists this clonotype with many counts. The chain has TRBV3-1 and TRBJ1-2, with D uncertain. The V and J ends lost 0 bases and 4 bases respectively, with 12 bases between them. The CDR3 length is 15 residues. The germline V gene has CDR1 LGHDT and CDR2 YNNKEL (reference sequence). As DNA, the CDR3 is TGTGCCAGCAGCCAAGATCATAACAGACCCTATGGCTACACCTTC. It yields the protein CASSQDHNRPYGYTF.

This clonotype was found many times. The chain is built from TRBV20-1 and TRBJ2-5; D gene uncertain. Deletions cut 3 bases from V and 1 base from J, with 15 bases between. Germline V gives CDR1 DFQATT, CDR2 SNEGSKA (reference sequence). CDR3 length: 15 amino acids. The CDR3 DNA follows: TGCAGTGCTAGCCGCGACGCACCGGGCCAAGAGACCCAGTACTTC. Translation: CSASRDAPGQETQYF.